The subject of this entry is one T cell receptor beta chain. The sample belongs to a study of blood T cells in healthy people across ages. Every sample yielded at least 6 million isolated PBMCs. Using a J-beta primer mix together with a sample-barcoded 5' primer, a second PCR was run for roughly 7 to 12 cycles. TCRdb processed the 5' RACE reads anew with MiXCR; each CDR3 protein has one entry. The sample contains hundreds of thousands of distinct CDR3 sequences, about 30% of which appear only once. The CDR3 sequence is 13 residues long. CDR1 is GTSNPN and CDR2 is SVGIG in the germline V gene (reference sequence).

The origin of this receptor is a woman of 80 years or more in good health. V is TRBV30 and J is TRBJ2-7; D could derive from TRBD1 or TRBD2 (5 bases each). The tail of the sequence fits TRBJ2-5 better, so the J call may be wrong. The sample was blood. CDR3 amino acids: CAWSVRGRETQYF. CDR3 bases: TGTGCCTGGAGTGTTAGGGGACGAGAGACCCAGTACTTC.